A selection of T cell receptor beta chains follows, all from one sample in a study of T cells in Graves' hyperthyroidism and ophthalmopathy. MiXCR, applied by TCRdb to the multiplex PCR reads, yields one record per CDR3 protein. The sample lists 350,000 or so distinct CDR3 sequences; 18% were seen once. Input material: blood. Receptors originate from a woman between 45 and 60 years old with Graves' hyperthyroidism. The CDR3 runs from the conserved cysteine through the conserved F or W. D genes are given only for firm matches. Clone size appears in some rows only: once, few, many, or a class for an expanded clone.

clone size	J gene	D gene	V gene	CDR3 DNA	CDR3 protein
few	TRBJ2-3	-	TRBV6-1	TGTGCCAGCACCCCGGGACACAGCACAGATACGCAGTATTTT	CASTPGHSTDTQYF
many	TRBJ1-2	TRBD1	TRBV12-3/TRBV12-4	TGTGCCAGCAGTAGGACAGGCCATGGCTACACCTTC	CASSRTGHGYTF
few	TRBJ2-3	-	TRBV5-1	TGCGCCAGCAGCTTGGGACAGTTTGCCACAGATACGCAGTATTTT	CASSLGQFATDTQYF
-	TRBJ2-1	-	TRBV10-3	TGTGCCATCAGTGAGGGGGATGAGCAGTTCTTC	CAISEGDEQFF
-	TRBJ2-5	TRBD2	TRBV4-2	TGTGCCAGCAGCCAATCTCTGGCGGGAGTAGAGACCCAGTACTTC	CASSQSLAGVETQYF
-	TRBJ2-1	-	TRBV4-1	TGCGCCAGCAGCCAAGATGGGCTCAATGAGCAGTTCTTC	CASSQDGLNEQFF
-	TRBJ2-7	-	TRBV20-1	TGCAGTGCTAGCCTCGCAGGCTCCTACGAGCAGTACTTC	CSASLAGSYEQYF
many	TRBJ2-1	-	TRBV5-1	TGCGCCAGCAGCTTAGGGGGAAGGGCTTACAATGAGCAGTTCTTC	CASSLGGRAYNEQFF
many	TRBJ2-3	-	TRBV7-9	TGTGCCAGCAGCTTAGTGGGCGGCCCCACAGATACGCAGTATTTT	CASSLVGGPTDTQYF
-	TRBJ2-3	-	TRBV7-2	TGTGCCAGCAGCGCGCGACAGCGATACACAGATACGCAGTATTTT	CASSARQRYTDTQYF
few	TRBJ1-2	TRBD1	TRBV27	TGTGCCAGCAGTCTGGGACAGGGTAGCTCCTATGGCTACACCTTC	CASSLGQGSSYGYTF
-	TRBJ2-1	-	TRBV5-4	TGTGCCAGCAGCTTGTTTCTGGGGGCGCGATCAAGTGAGCAGTTCTTC	CASSLFLGARSSEQFF
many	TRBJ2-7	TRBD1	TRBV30	TGTGCCTGGAGTACCGGGACAGGGTACGAGCAGTACTTC	CAWSTGTGYEQYF
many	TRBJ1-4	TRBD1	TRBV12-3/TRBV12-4	TGTGCCAGTCTCCGGGACAGGAGGGAAAAACTGTTTTTT	CASLRDRREKLFF
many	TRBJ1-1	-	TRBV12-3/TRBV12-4	TGTGCCAGCAGTTTCGGTCAGGGACGAACTGAAGCTTTCTTT	CASSFGQGRTEAFF
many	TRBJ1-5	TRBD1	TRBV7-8	TGTGCCAGCAGCTTAGGACAGGGTTATCAGCCCCAGCATTTT	CASSLGQGYQPQHF
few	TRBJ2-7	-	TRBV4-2	TGTGCCAGCAGCCAAGATATCGGACAGATAGCCTACGAGCAGTACTTC	CASSQDIGQIAYEQYF
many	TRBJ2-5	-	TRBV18	TGTGCCAGCTCACTACCAAGCGCCGGGTTCGTCGAGACCCAGTACTTC	CASSLPSAGFVETQYF
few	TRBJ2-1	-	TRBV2	TGTGCCAGCAGTGATACCTACAATGAGCAGTTCTTC	CASSDTYNEQFF
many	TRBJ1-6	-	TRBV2	TGTGCCAGCAGTGAAAGGCAGGAAAATTCACCCCTCCACTTT	CASSERQENSPLHF